This TCR beta chain was recovered during a study of shared clonotypes between healthy human individuals. Study information: Three CD4 naive, three CD4 memory, two CD8 naive and one CD8 memory plate were used per donor.

On this clone: Its specificity is not known.

Every subset had its genomic DNA shared out evenly among several immunoSEQ plates. The protocol was immunoSEQ multiplex PCR, while the TCRdb copy is restricted to in-frame clones and leaves out a portion. The sample lists over 750,000 clones, roughly 96% occurring once. The CDR3 length is 14 residues. Germline lookup yields CDR1 KGHSH and CDR2 LQKENI. Trimming stripped 0 bases from V and 5 bases from J, with 11 bases between. CD45RO-negative cells were positively selected for CCR7, leaving out terminally differentiated effector memory CD45RA+ cells. Healthy and HIV-negative, the adult donors had no recent acute infections or vaccinations. General study findings and limits: Clonotypes shared by all four sorted-subset donors had higher generation probabilities than non-shared clonotypes.

The specimen sequenced was naive CD8+ T cells sorted from blood. This rearrangement joins TRBV18 to TRBJ2-7; D not resolved. This clonotype was obtained from a man younger than 40 in good health. CDR3 DNA sequence: TGTGCCAGCTCACCACCGGTAGAGGTCGACGAGCAGTACTTC. This encodes CASSPPVEVDEQYF.